The text below deals with one T cell receptor (beta chain). TCRdb analysed the RT-PCR reads with MiXCR anew, one entry per CDR3 protein. The top ten clones hold roughly 7% of a sample with fewer than 500,000 distinct CDR3 sequences, around 16% of them seen once. These data originate in a study of patients and donors after allogeneic stem cell transplantation. The sequenced material came from blood, either unsorted or a sorted T cell fraction (not recorded which). The sequence was collected from a human donor who was either an allogeneic HSCT recipient or a stem cell or donor lymphocyte infusion donor (not recorded which). It is not recorded whose cells these are; they may come from a transplant donor.

As DNA, the CDR3 is TGTGCCAGCAGCCAATCGGAAGGAGGGATCTATGGCTACACCTTC. This codes for CASSQSEGGIYGYTF. This chain connects TRBV16 to TRBJ1-2; unclear D gene. Germline V lookup: CDR1 KGHSY, CDR2 FQNENV. This CDR3 spans 15 amino acids. Deletions cut 0 bases from V and 4 bases from J, with 12 bases between. The full variable domain, in which reference TRBV16 and TRBJ1-2 provide the parts outside the CDR3, is GEEVAQTPKHLVRGEGQKAKLYCAPIKGHSYVFWYQQVLKNEFKFLISFQNENVFDETGMPKERFSAKCLPNSPCSLEIQATKLEDSAVYFCASSQSEGGIYGYTFGSGTRLTVV.